The T cell receptor (beta chain) under discussion was sequenced for a study of blood T cell repertoires in COVID-19. The overall study: Samples representing acute and convalescent COVID-19 were sourced from the United States, Italy and Spain.

In the source study's methods: Amplification of reference gene primers was used by the study to estimate nucleated cell counts. TCRdb keeps only in-frame clones here, not all; method: immunoSEQ multiplex PCR. V, J and clone size are taken as reported in that table, and D and trimming were inferred from the DNA itself. Here the sample spans 300,000 to 400,000 clones, 70% to 90% being singletons. Germline V CDR1 and CDR2: MGHRA, YSYEKL. The CDR3 has 13 residues. Trimming removed 2 bases at V and 3 bases at J, with 7 bases between. Clinical history reported by participants formed the basis on which cohorts were assigned.

The TCR sequence derives from a woman younger than 45 with acute COVID-19. Sequencing used PBMCs or T cells enriched from blood (not recorded which). The chain uses TRBV4-1 and TRBJ1-1; no definite D call. The CDR3 region is CASSQFPYTEAFF. The CDR3 DNA follows: TGCGCCAGCAGCCAATTCCCTTACACTGAAGCTTTCTTT.